These 27 T cell receptor beta chains came from one sample sequenced in a study of cytomegalovirus exposure and HLA in healthy donors. Amplification used 60 Vbeta primers and 13 Jbeta primers. The assay was immunoSEQ multiplex PCR, and TCRdb's table has in-frame clones only and misses some. The data contain a few hundred thousand clones, about 80% of them singletons. The sequenced material came from PBMCs. The origin of the receptors is a girl aged 5-17 years in good health and CMV-seronegative.

The chain has TRBV5-8 and TRBJ2-6; D possibly corresponds to TRBD1 (5 bases). Germline V gene lookup returns CDR1 SGHTS and CDR2 YDEGEE. The CDR3 totals 17 residues. Trimming removed 3 bases at V and 0 bases at J, with 13 bases between. In DNA form, the CDR3 reads TGTGCCAGCAGCTACAGGTCCTCGTACTCTGGGGCCAACGTCCTGACTTTC. Protein: CASSYRSSYSGANVLTF. The whole variable domain, filled in from reference TRBV5-8 and TRBJ2-6, reads EAGVTQSPTHLIKTRGQQATLRCSPISGHTSVYWYQQALGLGLQFLLWYDEGEERNRGNFPPRFSGRQFPNYSSELNVNALELEDSALYLCASSYRSSYSGANVLTFGAGSRLTVL.

The chain joins TRBV30 to TRBJ1-1; 7 positions agree with TRBD1. The V gene's germline CDR1 is GTSNPN and CDR2 SVGIG (reference sequence). The CDR3 is 17 amino acids. V dropped 0 bases and J dropped 7; count of bases not matched to a gene: 17. The CDR3 region has the DNA TGTGCCTGGAGTGTACTGTTTTCCGGCGGACAGGACCATGAAGCTTTCTTT. Translated, it gives CAWSVLFSGGQDHEAFF.

CDR3 sequence reads: CATSSLTGTYSNQPQHF. The CDR3 nucleotides are TGTGCCACCAGCAGCCTGACAGGTACCTATAGCAATCAGCCCCAGCATTTT. The V and J genes are TRBV15 and TRBJ1-5, with D perhaps matching TRBD1 (6 bases). V lost 3 bases, J lost 0 bases, and 15 bases lay in between. The CDR3 spans 17 residues. CDR1 is LNHNV, CDR2 YYDKDF, per germline (reference sequence). The whole variable domain, filled in from reference TRBV15 and TRBJ1-5, reads DAMVIQNPRYQVTQFGKPVTLSCSQTLNHNVMYWYQQKSSQAPKLLFHYYDKDFNNEADTPDNFQSRRPNTSFCFLDIRSPGLGDTAMYLCATSSLTGTYSNQPQHFGDGTRLSIL.

The chain couples TRBV28 to TRBJ1-2; D is unclear. The CDR3 loop spans 13 amino acids. Germline V gene data show CDR1 as MDHEN and CDR2 as SYDVKM. V was clipped by 1 base and J by 2 bases, with 5 bases between them. Written as DNA, the CDR3 is TGTGCCAGCAGTTTATCCAGGAACTATGGCTACACCTTC. This gives the protein CASSLSRNYGYTF.

The J gene is TRBJ1-2, the V gene TRBV6-5; 8 nucleotides line up with TRBD1. The length of the CDR3 is 15 residues. Germline V gives CDR1 MNHEY, CDR2 SVGAGI. The trim removed 2 bases at V and 7 bases at J, leaving 9 bases unmatched. CDR3 coding DNA: TGTGCCAGCAGTTACCGGGACAGGCCGATTGGTGGCTACACCTTC. Translating it yields CASSYRDRPIGGYTF.

This chain uses TRBV6-5 with TRBJ1-1, with TRBD1 matching over 9 bases. V lost 5 bases to trimming and J lost 5 bases; unmatched junction nucleotides: 6. From germline, CDR1 is MNHEY and CDR2 SVGAGI. The CDR3 is 14 amino acids. Here the CDR3 DNA reads TGTGCCAGCAGTCGGACAGGGGTGAGGACTGAAGCTTTCTTT. Translating it yields CASSRTGVRTEAFF.

The V call is TRBV4-2, the J call TRBJ1-6; 9 bases agree with TRBD1. CDR1 and CDR2 (germline): LGHNA, YNFKEQ. Trimming took 2 bases from V and 13 from J; bases not matched to a gene: 9. This CDR3 spans 15 amino acids. The DNA of the CDR3 is TGTGCCAGCAGCCAACTCTCGGACAGGGGCGCGCCCCTCCACTTT. The encoded protein is CASSQLSDRGAPLHF.

This chain joins TRBV18 and TRBJ2-7; TRBD2 aligns across 8 bases. CDR3 size: 16 residues. Germline values: CDR1 KGHSH, CDR2 LQKENI. The ends lost 0 bases at V and 2 bases at J; junction bases unmatched: 6. The CDR3 DNA is TGTGCCAGCTCACCACCAAGCACTAGCGGAGCCTACGAGCAGTACTTC. Protein product: CASSPPSTSGAYEQYF.

This clone was seen a few times. The CDR3 is CASSQGIRVYEQYF. The CDR3 DNA is TGCGCCAGCAGCCAAGGTATCCGAGTCTACGAGCAGTACTTC. The rearrangement joins TRBV4-3 to TRBJ2-7; D is undetermined. The CDR3 consists of 14 residues. V was pared by 1 base and J by 3 bases, with 10 bases between. Germline CDR1 and CDR2: LGHNA and YSLEER.

The rearrangement joins TRBV5-1 to TRBJ2-1; perhaps TRBD2 as D (5 bases). The V and J ends lost 4 bases and 3 bases respectively, with 11 bases between them. The CDR3 loop spans 14 amino acids. The V gene's germline CDR1 is SGHRS and CDR2 YFSETQ. The CDR3 DNA is TGCGCCAGCAGCCCAAGCGAGGGCTACAATGAGCAGTTCTTC. Translation gives CASSPSEGYNEQFF.

The gene calls are TRBV28 and TRBJ2-1; weak D call: TRBD2 (6 bases). Germline V gives CDR1 MDHEN, CDR2 SYDVKM. V was trimmed by 8 bases and J by 5 bases, leaving 16 bases between them. The CDR3 loop spans 14 amino acids. The CDR3 here is CASLVSSANNEQFF. The CDR3 coding sequence is TGTGCCAGCCTTGTCTCTAGCGCCAACAATGAGCAGTTCTTC.

The chain links TRBV5-1 to TRBJ2-4; no clear D gene. The V end lost 3 bases, the J end lost 8 bases, and 6 bases lay between the germline ends. CDR3 length: 11 amino acids. Germline V gene sequence: CDR1 SGHRS, CDR2 YFSETQ. Here the CDR3 reads CASSSGHIQYF. CDR3 nucleotides: TGCGCCAGCAGCTCTGGCCACATTCAGTACTTC.

This chain connects TRBV28 to TRBJ2-4; a weak D match, TRBD1 (5 bases). CDR1 is MDHEN, CDR2 SYDVKM, per germline. Trimming left V 5 bases short and J 1 base short, with 21 bases between. The CDR3 totals 18 residues. CDR3: CASSPLISDNAAKNIQYF. The CDR3 DNA follows: TGTGCCAGCAGTCCCCTGATATCGGACAACGCGGCCAAAAACATTCAGTACTTC.

CDR3 nucleotides: TGTGCCAGCAGCTTAGATACAGCAGGTTCGGGGTATGGCTACACCTTC. Translating gives CASSLDTAGSGYGYTF. The rearrangement links TRBV11-2 to TRBJ1-2; the D is unclear. This CDR3 is built from 16 residues. V was pared by 0 bases and J by 5 bases, with 16 bases between. The germline gives CDR1 SGHAT, CDR2 FQNNGV. Full variable domain (missing parts from reference TRBV11-2 and TRBJ1-2): EAGVAQSPRYKIIEKRQSVAFWCNPISGHATLYWYQQILGQGPKLLIQFQNNGVVDDSQLPKDRFSAERLKGVDSTLKIQPAKLEDSAVYLCASSLDTAGSGYGYTFGSGTRLTVV.

This rearrangement joins TRBV9 to TRBJ2-1; 7 nucleotides align to TRBD2. Germline trimming cut 0 bases from V and 8 bases from J; bases unmatched to any gene: 11. The length of the CDR3 is 16 residues. Germline V lookup: CDR1 SGDLS, CDR2 YYNGEE. The chain's CDR3 is CASSVGGGAGRDEQFF. CDR3 coding DNA: TGTGCCAGCAGCGTAGGGGGTGGGGCAGGGAGGGATGAGCAGTTCTTC.

Concerning this clone itself: As the CDR3 is not closed by the conserved phenylalanine or tryptophan, this likely results from a read error. The genes are TRBV5-1 and TRBJ2-7, with 9 nucleotides matching TRBD1. From germline, CDR1 is SGHRS and CDR2 YFSETQ. This CDR3 contains 14 residues. With 6 bases clipped from V and 0 bases from J, the junction kept 4 bases outside the gene matches. CDR3 loop: CASTSGQGSYEQYL. The CDR3 DNA reads as TGCGCCAGCACCTCGGGACAGGGCTCCTACGAGCAGTACCTC.

Here the CDR3 reads CASSLVDTSGSDEQFF. In nucleotides, the CDR3 is TGCGCCAGCAGCTTGGTCGATACTAGCGGGAGCGATGAGCAGTTCTTC. The chain links TRBV5-1 to TRBJ2-1; 11 positions match TRBD2. Germline V gene lookup returns CDR1 SGHRS and CDR2 YFSETQ. This CDR3 comprises 16 residues. The V gene end was trimmed by 0 bases and the J gene end by 8 bases; junction bases not matched to a gene: 7.

The chain couples TRBV27 to TRBJ1-2; no firm D call. V dropped 1 base and J dropped 6 bases, with 12 bases sitting between them. The V gene's germline CDR1 is MNHEY and CDR2 SMNVEV (reference sequence). CDR3 length: 14 amino acids. In nucleotides, the CDR3 is TGTGCCAGCAGTTTATACGAGGGTAGGGATGGCTACACCTTC. Its translation is CASSLYEGRDGYTF.

V gene TRBV7-2 combines with J gene TRBJ1-2; unclear D gene. V dropped 2 bases and J dropped 9 bases, with 13 bases sitting between them. Germline CDR1 and CDR2: SGHTA and FQGNSA. This CDR3 region has 13 residues. The CDR3 nucleotides are TGTGCCAGCAGCTTATTAGGGCTCGGGAGCTACACCTTC. Amino acid sequence: CASSLLGLGSYTF.

V and J are TRBV4-1 and TRBJ2-7; 11 positions match TRBD1. The CDR3 extends over 15 amino acids. The germline gives CDR1 MGHRA, CDR2 YSYEKL. V was pared by 2 bases and J by 2 bases, with 2 bases of the junction left unmatched. The CDR3 sequence: CASSQPGQGAYEQYF. The CDR3 DNA reads as TGCGCCAGCAGCCAACCGGGACAGGGGGCCTACGAGCAGTACTTC.

This clone was detected only once. J is TRBJ2-1 and V is TRBV6-1, with 8 bases that match TRBD2. CDR1 and CDR2 from the germline V gene are MNHNS and SASEGT. The CDR3 totals 15 residues. Trimming cost V 2 bases and J 6 bases; bases outside gene matches: 6. The CDR3 DNA reads as TGTGCCAGCAGTGAACGGGAGGGTTGGAGCAATGAGCAGTTCTTC. This sequence encodes CASSEREGWSNEQFF.

V gene TRBV6-1 combines with J gene TRBJ1-4; D uncertain. Trimming took 8 bases from V and 0 from J, leaving 10 bases between them. The CDR3 is 14 amino acids. Germline loops: CDR1 MNHNS, CDR2 SASEGT. The CDR3 loop reads CASQWFATNEKLFF. The CDR3 DNA sequence: TGTGCCAGCCAGTGGTTTGCAACTAATGAAAAACTGTTTTTT.

V gene TRBV19 combines with J gene TRBJ1-5; D possibly corresponds to TRBD1 (5 bases). Germline CDR1 and CDR2: LNHDA and SQIVND (reference sequence). The CDR3 has 13 residues. Trimming left V 7 bases short and J 3 bases short, with 10 bases between. The CDR3 nucleotides read TGTGCCAGTAACGGGGACTTCAATCAGCCCCAGCATTTT. Protein sequence: CASNGDFNQPQHF. Full variable domain (remainder filled in from reference TRBV19 and TRBJ1-5): DGGITQSPKYLFRKEGQNVTLSCEQNLNHDAMYWYRQDPGQGLRLIYYSQIVNDFQKGDIAEGYSVSREKKESFPLTVTSAQKNPTAFYLCASNGDFNQPQHFGDGTRLSIL.

The rearrangement links TRBV7-9 to TRBJ2-7; 11 positions agree with TRBD1. The J segment lost 7 bases and the V segment lost 3 bases, leaving 5 bases of the junction unmatched. The germline V gene has CDR1 SEHNR and CDR2 FQNEAQ (reference sequence). This CDR3 is 14 amino acids long. DNA of the CDR3: TGTGCCAGCAGCTTCGGACAGGGGGCTGAAGAGCAGTACTTC. As protein: CASSFGQGAEEQYF.

This clone was seen a few times. V gene TRBV5-1 combines with J gene TRBJ2-1; 11 bases match TRBD2. The CDR3 runs 15 residues. Germline V gene lookup returns CDR1 SGHRS and CDR2 YFSETQ. Trimming removed 0 bases from V and 9 bases from J; junction bases left unmatched: 5. CDR3 DNA sequence: TGCGCCAGCAGCTTGGTACTAGCGGGAGAAGGTGAGCAGTTCTTC. As protein: CASSLVLAGEGEQFF. Together with reference TRBV5-1 and TRBJ2-1, the CDR3 gives the full variable domain: KAGVTQTPRYLIKTRGQQVTLSCSPISGHRSVSWYQQTPGQGLQFLFEYFSETQRNKGNFPGRFSGRQFSNSRSEMNVSTLELGDSALYLCASSLVLAGEGEQFFGPGTRLTVL.

In DNA, the CDR3 is TGCGCCAGCAGCCGCGGGACAGGGGTGAACACTGAAGCTTTCTTT. This sequence encodes CASSRGTGVNTEAFF. V gene TRBV5-1 combines with J gene TRBJ1-1; TRBD1 matches at 10 bases. There are 15 residues in the CDR3. Germline V gene data show CDR1 as SGHRS and CDR2 as YFSETQ. Germline trimming cut 4 bases from V and 0 bases from J; bases unmatched to any gene: 3.

This chain joins TRBV27 and TRBJ2-7; 11 bases agree with TRBD1. In germline, CDR1 is MNHEY, CDR2 SMNVEV (reference sequence). This CDR3 spans 16 amino acids. After removal of 6 bases from V and 2 bases from J, the junction contained 9 bases not matched to a gene. The CDR3 bases are TGTGCCAGCAGAAAGGACAGGGGGCGACCAACCTACGAGCAGTACTTC. Translation: CASRKDRGRPTYEQYF.